Reported below is one T cell receptor beta chain. The sample is drawn from a study of T cell responses to AZD1222 COVID-19 vaccine. The CDR3 is 15 residues long. V lost 0 bases and J 6 bases, leaving 12 bases between the germline ends. Germline V lookup: CDR1 SGHDT, CDR2 YYEEEE. Only in-frame clones appear in the TCRdb table, and some are missing; sequencing was by immunoSEQ multiplex PCR. Here the sample spans about 110,000 clones, 90% to 95% being singletons. Source: peripheral blood, taken on day 0 of AZD1222 vaccination. The chain carries TRBV5-6 and TRBJ2-2, with TRBD1 as a possible D gene (5 bases). This sequence originates from an adult in good health. The CDR3: CASSLGAGASGELFF. The CDR3, as DNA: TGTGCCAGCAGCTTGGGTGCTGGGGCATCCGGGGAGCTGTTTTTT.